One sample yielded the 24 T cell receptor beta chains listed below, sequenced in a study of cytomegalovirus exposure and HLA in healthy donors (TCRdb year 2017). Libraries were made using the immunoSEQ multiplex PCR assay. For the multiplex PCR, a mixture combining 60 forward primers for TCR Vbeta segments and 13 reverse primers for TCR Jbeta segments was used. TCRdb's version of the immuneACCESS table is confined to in-frame rearrangements and falls short of the full clone set. An unresolved V gene accounts for under half of the shortfall where checked; the remainder is of unknown origin. In this sample the table shows 150,000 or so clones, roughly 73% of which occur a single time. The top ten hold 1.6% of the sample. The sample consisted of PBMCs. All receptors come from a female donor in good health and CMV-seronegative.

V gene TRBV19 combines with J gene TRBJ2-7; TRBD2 matches 7 bases. Germline CDR1 reads LNHDA; CDR2 reads SQIVND (reference sequence). With 2 bases clipped from V and 1 base from J, the junction kept 5 bases outside the gene matches. CDR3 length: 15 residues. The CDR3 protein is CASSILAARSYEQYF. DNA of the CDR3: TGTGCCAGTAGTATACTAGCGGCCCGTTCCTACGAGCAGTACTTC.

The V gene is TRBV7-8, the J gene TRBJ2-7; 8 bases are a match to TRBD2. V dropped 1 base and J dropped 1; count of bases not matched to a gene: 6. In germline, CDR1 is SGHVS, CDR2 FQNEAQ. The CDR3 has 16 amino acids. The CDR3: CASSLGVAGKSYEQYF. Written as DNA, the CDR3 is TGTGCCAGCAGCTTAGGAGTAGCGGGAAAGTCCTACGAGCAGTACTTC.

The chain couples TRBV13 to TRBJ2-6; maybe TRBD1 (5 bases). The germline V and J ends were trimmed by 5 bases and 0 bases, with 26 bases remaining between them. Looked up from germline, CDR1 is PRHDT and CDR2 is FYEKMQ (reference sequence). The CDR3 runs 21 residues. CDR3 sequence: CASSPGYDRQSESSGANVLTF. CDR3 DNA: TGTGCCAGCAGCCCAGGGTACGACAGACAGTCCGAGTCCTCTGGGGCCAACGTCCTGACTTTC.

The CDR3 region is CASSPQGQNYGYTF. CDR3 nucleotide sequence: TGTGCCAGCTCACCGCAGGGACAGAACTATGGCTACACCTTC. This chain connects TRBV18 to TRBJ1-2, with TRBD1 matching over 7 bases. After removal of 3 bases from V and 2 bases from J, the junction contained 3 bases not matched to a gene. This CDR3 is 14 amino acids long. The germline CDR1 and CDR2 sequences are KGHSH and LQKENI.

V usage is TRBV19 and J usage is TRBJ1-4, with 7 positions matching TRBD1. Per the germline V gene, CDR1 is LNHDA and CDR2 is SQIVND (reference sequence). The CDR3 runs 15 residues. Trimming at V came to 5 bases and at J to 3 bases, leaving 6 bases not matched to a gene. For the CDR3, the DNA is TGTGCCAGTAGTGACAGGGTGGCACCTAATGAAAAACTGTTTTTT. The encoded protein is CASSDRVAPNEKLFF.

The chain recombines TRBV19 with TRBJ2-1; TRBD2 matches at 8 bases. The V and J ends lost 4 bases and 0 bases, in that order; junction bases with no gene match: 5. Germline CDR1 and CDR2: LNHDA and SQIVND (reference sequence). The CDR3 spans 16 residues. The CDR3 nucleotides are TGTGCCAGTAGTACGGTAGCGGGGAGCTCCTACAATGAGCAGTTCTTC. Translation gives CASSTVAGSSYNEQFF.

This chain connects TRBV18 to TRBJ2-7; 7 bases are a match to TRBD1. This CDR3 spans 14 amino acids. V lost 2 bases to trimming and J lost 2 bases; unmatched junction nucleotides: 3. Germline V lookup: CDR1 KGHSH, CDR2 LQKENI. The CDR3 DNA reads TGTGCCAGCTCACCAGGACAGGATACCTACGAGCAGTACTTC. Translated, it gives CASSPGQDTYEQYF. Based on the CDR3 plus reference TRBV18 and TRBJ2-7, the full variable domain is NAGVMQNPRHLVRRRGQEARLRCSPMKGHSHVYWYRQLPEEGLKFMVYLQKENIIDESGMPKERFSAEFPKEGPSILRIQQVVRGDSAAYFCASSPGQDTYEQYFGPGTRLTVT.

The gene calls are TRBV23-1 and TRBJ2-7; tentative D call: TRBD2 (5 bases). TRBV23-1 is identified as an open reading frame with a role that is uncertain. The CDR3 runs to 15 residues. The V gene lost 0 bases and the J gene lost 2 bases, with 11 bases spanning the gap. The CDR3 sequence: CASSQSPGRAYEQYF. DNA of the CDR3: TGCGCCAGCAGTCAATCGCCGGGAAGGGCCTACGAGCAGTACTTC.

The chain recombines TRBV13 with TRBJ2-5, with TRBD1 matching over 9 bases. CDR1 is PRHDT and CDR2 is FYEKMQ in the germline V gene (reference sequence). The CDR3 loop spans 17 amino acids. The J segment lost 11 bases and the V segment lost 4 bases, leaving 20 bases of the junction unmatched. As DNA, the CDR3 is TGTGCCAGCAGCTCCGTGACAGGGGGGCGGTTTAGGTGCGTGCAGTACTTC. Its protein is CASSSVTGGRFRCVQYF. Full variable domain (missing parts from reference TRBV13 and TRBJ2-5): AAGVIQSPRHLIKEKRETATLKCYPIPRHDTVYWYQQGPGQDPQFLISFYEKMQSDKGSIPDRFSAQQFSDYHSELNMSSLELGDSALYFCASSSVTGGRFRCVQYFGPGTRLLVL.

The CDR3, as DNA: TGTGCCAGCAGCTTCGGGACTACCACAGATACGCAGTATTTT. Its translation: CASSFGTTTDTQYF. The chain links TRBV11-3 to TRBJ2-3, with TRBD2 matching over 7 bases. Germline V lookup: CDR1 SGHNT, CDR2 YENEEA. This CDR3 is 14 amino acids long. V lost 3 bases to trimming and J lost 2 bases; unmatched junction nucleotides: 2.

The rearrangement links TRBV6-5 to TRBJ1-1, with 10 bases matching TRBD1. There are 15 residues in the CDR3. The germline CDR1 and CDR2 sequences are MNHEY and SVGAGI. The J segment lost 3 bases and the V segment lost 5 bases, leaving 6 bases of the junction unmatched. CDR3 coding DNA: TGTGCCAGCAGTCCCAGACAGGGGGCCTACACTGAAGCTTTCTTT. Translating gives CASSPRQGAYTEAFF.

This clone came up a few times. This chain uses TRBV19 with TRBJ1-1; D possibly corresponds to TRBD1 (6 bases). V was shortened by 2 bases and J by 8 bases, with 9 bases between the two germline ends. Per germline, CDR1 LNHDA and CDR2 SQIVND (reference sequence). The CDR3 spans 12 residues. This CDR3 reads CASSILTGEAFF. DNA of the CDR3: TGTGCCAGTAGTATACTAACAGGGGAAGCTTTCTTT.

The chain employs TRBV2 and TRBJ1-5; D remains unclear. This CDR3 is 15 amino acids long. From germline, CDR1 is SNHLY and CDR2 FYNNEI. V was trimmed by 7 bases and J by 0 bases, leaving 13 bases between them. CDR3 DNA sequence: TGTGCCAGCATCCAAGAGGGAGGTAGCAATCAGCCCCAGCATTTT. Translating gives CASIQEGGSNQPQHF.

The V call is TRBV6-1, the J call TRBJ1-1; possible D gene TRBD1, 5 bases. CDR3 length: 14 amino acids. CDR1 and CDR2 (germline): MNHNS, SASEGT. V was shortened by 4 bases and J by 5 bases, with 14 bases between the two germline ends. The CDR3 loop reads CASSVGGAKTEAFF. The CDR3 nucleotides read TGTGCCAGCAGTGTAGGAGGGGCAAAGACTGAAGCTTTCTTT.

The chain employs TRBV9 and TRBJ2-7, with a tentative D call TRBD2 (6 bases). Trimming cost V 0 bases and J 3 bases, with 13 bases left between them. CDR1 is SGDLS and CDR2 is YYNGEE in the germline V gene. CDR3 length equals 15 residues. The CDR3 coding sequence is TGTGCCAGCAGCGTAGGTCCCACGGGAGTCTACGAGCAGTACTTC. The encoded protein is CASSVGPTGVYEQYF.

Ten or more counts support this clone. The chain joins TRBV11-2 to TRBJ1-5; a possible D gene is TRBD1 (5 bases). CDR3 size: 15 residues. The germline V gene has CDR1 SGHAT and CDR2 FQNNGV. Deletions cut 2 bases from V and 2 bases from J, with 10 bases between. CDR3 bases: TGTGCCAGCAGCTTAAGTCCGGGGGGCAATCAGCCCCAGCATTTT. Protein product: CASSLSPGGNQPQHF.

This chain links TRBV10-1 with TRBJ2-3; 7 nucleotides align to TRBD2. Germline trimming cut 0 bases from V and 2 bases from J; bases unmatched to any gene: 5. Germline V gene sequence: CDR1 WNHNN, CDR2 SYGVQD (reference sequence). This CDR3 has 16 residues. CDR3 in amino acids: CASSESVGGYTDTQYF. CDR3 DNA sequence: TGCGCCAGCAGTGAGTCGGTCGGGGGGTACACAGATACGCAGTATTTT.

The genes are TRBV2 and TRBJ1-1; no reliable D call. The length of the CDR3 is 14 residues. Germline V gene sequence: CDR1 SNHLY, CDR2 FYNNEI. V dropped 7 bases and J dropped 0 bases, with 12 bases sitting between them. The CDR3 loop is CASILTNMNTEAFF. The CDR3 DNA reads as TGTGCCAGCATACTCACTAATATGAACACTGAAGCTTTCTTT. The full variable domain, its missing parts supplied by reference TRBV2 and TRBJ1-1, is EPEVTQTPSHQVTQMGQEVILRCVPISNHLYFYWYRQILGQKVEFLVSFYNNEISEKSEIFDDQFSVERPDGSNFTLKIRSTKLEDSAMYFCASILTNMNTEAFFGQGTRLTVV.

The chain employs TRBV6-6 and TRBJ2-5; 7 bases map to TRBD1. The J call may be in error: the DNA end matches TRBJ2-7 better. CDR3 size: 16 residues. Germline CDR1 is MNHNY and CDR2 is SVGAGI (reference sequence). The CDR3 DNA follows: TGTGCCAGCAGTACGACCCACAGGGGCCTTCCCTACGAGCAGTACTTC. Its translation: CASSTTHRGLPYEQYF.

This clone was detected once. The chain employs TRBV13 and TRBJ1-1, with D uncertain. V was clipped by 5 bases and J by 5 bases, with 15 bases between them. Germline CDR1 PRHDT, CDR2 FYEKMQ (reference sequence). The CDR3 is made up of 14 amino acids. The CDR3 region has the DNA TGTGCCAGCAGCCCTCGGCAAATCGGGACTGAAGCTTTCTTT. Translated, it gives CASSPRQIGTEAFF.

V and J are TRBV6-5 and TRBJ1-3, with D perhaps TRBD1 (5 bases). The V end was cut by 6 bases, the J end by 0 bases, with 12 bases between. CDR1 is MNHEY, CDR2 SVGAGI, per germline. The CDR3 is 15 residues long. CDR3 protein: CASSRGGDSGNTIYF. In DNA, the CDR3 is TGTGCCAGCAGCCGGGGGGGGGACTCTGGAAACACCATATATTTT.

The chain couples TRBV27 to TRBJ1-1; D is unclear. V shed 3 bases and J shed 11 bases, with 19 bases lying between them. The germline V gene has CDR1 MNHEY and CDR2 SMNVEV (reference sequence). This CDR3 region has 14 residues. The CDR3 reads CASSFNRNLGGAFF. CDR3 nucleotide sequence: TGTGCCAGCAGTTTTAATAGGAACCTCGGAGGGGCTTTCTTT.

The genes are TRBV6-5 and TRBJ2-2, with 8 nucleotides matching TRBD1. Trimming at V came to 0 bases and at J to 4 bases, leaving 4 bases not matched to a gene. The CDR3 is 16 amino acids. From germline, CDR1 is MNHEY and CDR2 SVGAGI. In DNA form, the CDR3 reads TGTGCCAGCAGTTACTCGGGCCAGGGGGCCACCGGGGAGCTGTTTTTT. Amino acids: CASSYSGQGATGELFF.

The chain carries TRBV5-1 and TRBJ2-3, with 7 bases fitting TRBD2. V trimming: 6 bases; J trimming: 2 bases; junction bases outside the gene matches: 15. In germline, CDR1 is SGHRS, CDR2 YFSETQ. This CDR3 has 17 amino acids. CDR3 DNA sequence: TGCGCCAGCAAACCGGGCCCAACACGGGGGGACACAGATACGCAGTATTTT. Its translation: CASKPGPTRGDTDTQYF.